This T cell receptor beta chain was captured by sequencing in a study of monozygotic twins with inflammatory bowel disease (dated by TCRdb to about 2019). A note on the overall study: In total, 28 monozygotic twin pairs made up the full study: 19 Danish pairs, all IBD-discordant, plus nine German pairs, of which four were IBD-concordant and five were IBD-discordant. Within discordant pairs, disease-associated traits were sought mainly by comparing IBD patients with their genetically identical healthy co-twins. Each individual had, on average, about 151 000 unique TCRalpha sequences and 181 000 unique TCRbeta sequences available for analysis.

Per the germline V gene (reference sequence), DFQATT is the CDR1 and SNEGSKA is the CDR2. The cysteine opens and the phenylalanine closes a CDR3 of 15 amino acids. No DNA is listed. From each donor, an approximately 2.3 ml peripheral blood sample was drawn into PAXgene tubes and stored at -80 degrees C. Without any T cell sorting, total RNA was extracted from whole blood using the PAXgene blood miRNA kit on an automated QIAcube. Peripheral blood from monozygotic twin pairs concordant or discordant for inflammatory bowel disease was subjected to deep TCRalpha and TCRbeta repertoire profiling with unique molecular barcoding. For every twin pair, smoking habits were documented, and each individual was categorised as a current, former or never smoker. Results and caveats for the whole study, not just this receptor: Repertoire similarity did not differ between concordant and discordant twins, possibly due to limited statistical power. Measured by the inverse Simpson index, TCRbeta repertoire diversity was lower in IBD patients than in their healthy co-twins. No single strong signal or clonotype linked to IBD turned up in the results, so the idea that one exists was not supported. Compared with healthy twins, IBD patients shared fewer clonotypes with other individuals, and the difference was most pronounced in patients with signs of disease activity. Because patients received different immunosuppressive treatments, the repertoires may have picked up extra background noise and variability between individuals. The analysis was unable to tell apart different T cell subtypes.

To note about this clonotype: Its recognized antigen is unknown.

Library preparation was by 5' RACE. Each TCR library was prepared from around 3.5 ug of total RNA. For each sample, cDNA synthesis with SMARTScribe reverse transcriptase was split into eight separate reactions. During cDNA synthesis, unique molecular identifiers containing a 6-nucleotide sample barcode were introduced by template switching. Amplification of TCRalpha and TCRbeta cDNA involved two nested PCRs of about 15 and 9 cycles, and each PCR was followed by bead purification. Before amplification, cDNA was treated with uracil DNA-glycosylase and purified using the QIAquick PCR purification kit. The second PCR added Illumina TruSeq-compatible adapters along with sample-specific barcodes. TapeStation and Qubit were used to check library quality and concentration, and roughly 4.8 ng of each library went into the pool. The pooled libraries were sequenced with 2 x 100 bp reads and custom sequencing primers on an Illumina HiSeq2500 single-index Rapid Run. The original methods were these. MiGEC version 1.2.6 was used for UMI-based consensus assembly to correct PCR and sequencing errors. V(D)J alignment, clonotype assembly and CDR3 extraction were performed with MiXCR version 2.1.1. Normalisation of gene usage, clonotype sharing and MAIT/NKT TCR abundance was achieved by analysing the top 1000, 10 000 and 20 000 clonotypes per sample. Diversity was computed as the inverse Simpson index with the vegan R package after downsampling to 27 000 UMIs. Paired Mann-Whitney U tests on discordant twin pairs were used, with Benjamini-Hochberg multiple-testing correction. TCRdb reprocessed the reads into one record per CDR3 protein sequence, lacking DNA. The V and J calls, along with clone size, are taken from TCRdb and not from the paper's own processing. This sample's clone table shows approximately 390,000 distinct CDR3 sequences. The ten biggest clones cover less than 2.5% of the sample.

This chain joins TRBV20-1 to TRBJ2-4; as DNA is missing, the TRBD1 call by TCRdb cannot be tested. The clonotype was recovered from a human donor with ulcerative colitis or Crohn's disease, or a healthy co-twin of an affected twin (not recorded which). The specimen sequenced was blood. The CDR3 protein is CSATTGTLAKNIQYF.